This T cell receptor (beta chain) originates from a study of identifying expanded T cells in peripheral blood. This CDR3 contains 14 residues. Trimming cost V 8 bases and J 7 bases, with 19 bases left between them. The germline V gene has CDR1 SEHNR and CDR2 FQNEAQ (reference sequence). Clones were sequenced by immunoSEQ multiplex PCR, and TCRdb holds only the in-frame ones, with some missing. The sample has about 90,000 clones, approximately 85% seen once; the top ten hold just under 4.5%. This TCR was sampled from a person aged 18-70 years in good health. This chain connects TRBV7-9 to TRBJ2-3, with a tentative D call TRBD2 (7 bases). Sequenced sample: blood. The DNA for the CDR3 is TGTGCCAGCGGGTTCGGGGGGCGCGACTATACGCAGTATTTT. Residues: CASGFGGRDYTQYF.